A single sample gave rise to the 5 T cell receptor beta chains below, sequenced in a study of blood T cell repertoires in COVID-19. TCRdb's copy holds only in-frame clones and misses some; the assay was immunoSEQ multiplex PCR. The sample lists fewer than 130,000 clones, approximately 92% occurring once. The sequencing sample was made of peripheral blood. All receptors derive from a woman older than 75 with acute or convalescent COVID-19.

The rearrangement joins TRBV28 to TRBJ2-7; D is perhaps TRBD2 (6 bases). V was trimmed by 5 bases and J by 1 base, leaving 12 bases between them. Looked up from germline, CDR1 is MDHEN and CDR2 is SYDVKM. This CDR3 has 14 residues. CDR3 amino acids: CASSAGTSSYEQYF. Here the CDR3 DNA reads TGTGCCAGCAGTGCCGGGACTTCATCCTACGAGCAGTACTTC.

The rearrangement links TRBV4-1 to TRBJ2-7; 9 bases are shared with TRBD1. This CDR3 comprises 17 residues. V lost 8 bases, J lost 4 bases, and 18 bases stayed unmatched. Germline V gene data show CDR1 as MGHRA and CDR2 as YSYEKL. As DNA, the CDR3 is TGCGCCAGCCCCCGGGACAGGGAGGTTTCTGTTGAGTACGAGCAGTACTTC. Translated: CASPRDREVSVEYEQYF.

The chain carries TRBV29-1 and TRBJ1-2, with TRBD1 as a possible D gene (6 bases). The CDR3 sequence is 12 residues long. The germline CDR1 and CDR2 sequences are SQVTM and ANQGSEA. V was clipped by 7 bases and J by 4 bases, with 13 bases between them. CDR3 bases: TGCAGCGAGGGCCCCAGGGGCTATGGCTACACCTTC. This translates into CSEGPRGYGYTF.

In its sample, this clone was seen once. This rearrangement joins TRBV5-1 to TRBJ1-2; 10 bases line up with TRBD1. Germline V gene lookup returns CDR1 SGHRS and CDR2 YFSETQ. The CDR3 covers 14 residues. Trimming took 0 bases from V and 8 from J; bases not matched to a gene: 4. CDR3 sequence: CASSLADRGRGYTF. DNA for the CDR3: TGCGCCAGCAGCTTGGCCGACAGGGGGCGAGGCTACACCTTC.

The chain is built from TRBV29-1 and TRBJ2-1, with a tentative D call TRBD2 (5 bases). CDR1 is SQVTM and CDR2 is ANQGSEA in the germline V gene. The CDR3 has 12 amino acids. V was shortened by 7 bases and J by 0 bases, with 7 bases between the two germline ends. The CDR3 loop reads CSGTPSYNEQFF. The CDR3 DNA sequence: TGCAGCGGGACTCCCTCCTACAATGAGCAGTTCTTC.